These T cell receptor beta chains were read from a single sample in a study of T cells in Graves' hyperthyroidism and ophthalmopathy. TCRdb analysed the multiplex PCR reads with MiXCR anew, one entry per CDR3 protein. This table has about 480,000 distinct CDR3 sequences, around 15% appearing once. Sequencing used blood. The receptors originated from a woman aged 18-29 years with Graves' hyperthyroidism. Both conserved end residues are part of each CDR3. A D gene is named only where the DNA matches it firmly. Clone size is shown for a subset of rows, as once, few, many or a class of expanded clone.

TRBJ2-2,NA,TRBV6-6,NA,TGTGCCAGCAGTTACGCGAGGGGCACCGGGGAGCTGTTTTTT,CASSYARGTGELFF
TRBJ2-1,many,TRBV10-2,TRBD2,TGCGCCAGCAGTGGGCGGGAGTCCTACAATGAGCAGTTCTTC,CASSGRESYNEQFF
TRBJ1-5,NA,TRBV30,NA,TGTGCCATTGAGACGGGACGTGGCAATCAGCCCCAGCATTTT,CAIETGRGNQPQHF
TRBJ2-3,once,TRBV11-3,TRBD2,TGTGCCAGCAGCATGGGACTAGCGGGAGTCGGAGATACGCAGTATTTT,CASSMGLAGVGDTQYF
TRBJ2-2,many,TRBV11-2,NA,TGTGCCAGCAGCTTGATAGCGGCAAGACTCACCGGGGAGCTGTTTTTT,CASSLIAARLTGELFF
TRBJ1-5,many,TRBV2,NA,TGTGCCAGCAGACCCAGACAGGCACCGTACAATCAGCCCCAGCATTTT,CASRPRQAPYNQPQHF
TRBJ2-7,many,TRBV18,TRBD2,TGTGCCAGCTCACCACCGGCTAGCGGGGGGGGCAGCGAGCAGTACTTC,CASSPPASGGGSEQYF
TRBJ1-4,many,TRBV20-1,NA,TGCAGTGCTAGAGAAGACAGGACCCACGATAAACTGTTTTTT,CSAREDRTHDKLFF
TRBJ2-5,NA,TRBV5-1,NA,TGCGCCAGCAGCTTCGGGGGGCGCATGGAGACCCAGTACTTC,CASSFGGRMETQYF
TRBJ2-7,NA,TRBV7-9,TRBD1,TGTGCCAGCAGCTGGGGACAGGGGGGGCTCGACCAGTACTTC,CASSWGQGGLDQYF
TRBJ2-1,many,TRBV6-2/TRBV6-3,TRBD1,TGTGCCAGCAGGGGCACAGGGGGGTCCTACAATGAGCAGTTCTTC,CASRGTGGSYNEQFF
TRBJ2-3,many,TRBV29-1,NA,TGCAGCGTGACCATGGGAGATACGCAGTATTTT,CSVTMGDTQYF
TRBJ1-5,NA,TRBV15,TRBD1,TGTGCCACCAGCAGAGATCTGGACAGGAACAATCAGCCCCAGCATTTT,CATSRDLDRNNQPQHF
TRBJ1-1,many,TRBV2,TRBD1,TGTGCCAGCACCATTCCCCGGACAGGGGGGGACACTGAAGCTTTCTTT,CASTIPRTGGDTEAFF
TRBJ1-2,many,TRBV18,NA,TGTGCCAGCTCACCACGGGACATTGGGTATGGCTACACCTTC,CASSPRDIGYGYTF
TRBJ1-5,NA,TRBV5-6,TRBD1,TGTGCCAGCAGCTCTGGGACAGTGAATCAACCCCAGCATTTT,CASSSGTVNQPQHF
TRBJ2-1,many,TRBV20-1,NA,TGCAGTGCTAGGGAGGGGGCGAGAGGCAATGAGCAGTTCTTC,CSAREGARGNEQFF
TRBJ2-1,many,TRBV2,NA,TGTGCCAGCAGTGTTAACTATCTGTACAATGAGCAGTTCTTC,CASSVNYLYNEQFF
TRBJ2-3,few,TRBV19,NA,TGTGCCAGTAGTATGAGGGCCCCCGGCGGCACAGATACGCAGTATTTT,CASSMRAPGGTDTQYF
TRBJ2-1,many,TRBV9,NA,TGTGCCAGCAGCCCCCGGGAGACGGCACTAGGGGAGCAGTTCTTC,CASSPRETALGEQFF
TRBJ2-5,many,TRBV20-1,NA,TGCAGTGCTAGAGAAGGGGAAAGTCAAGAGACCCAGTACTTC,CSAREGESQETQYF
TRBJ2-3,NA,TRBV7-2,TRBD2,TGTGCCAGCAGCTTACCGCTGGGACTAGCGGGAGGGGGGGATACGCAGTATTTT,CASSLPLGLAGGGDTQYF
TRBJ2-1,many,TRBV28,TRBD1,TGTGCCAGCAGTTCGGGACAGGTTCTTGAGCAGTTCTTC,CASSSGQVLEQFF
TRBJ2-1,NA,TRBV5-1,TRBD2,TGCGCCAGCAGCTTTTCGGATAGCGGGATAAATGAGCAGTTCTTC,CASSFSDSGINEQFF
TRBJ1-1,few,TRBV30,NA,TGTGCCTGGAGTGCGATCGGGCTTGTAGGTGGTATCGCTGAAGCTTTCTTT,CAWSAIGLVGGIAEAFF
TRBJ2-5,few,TRBV5-1,TRBD2,TGCGCCAGCAGCTTTGGAGGGCGACTAGCAAAGACCCAGTACTTC,CASSFGGRLAKTQYF
TRBJ1-2,many,TRBV3-1,NA,TGTGCCAGCAGCCATCGGGGCAGGGACTATGGCTACACCTTC,CASSHRGRDYGYTF
TRBJ2-5,many,TRBV2,NA,TGTGCCAGCAGTGACGTTACAGGGTCAAAGATGGGGGAAGAGACCCAGTACTTC,CASSDVTGSKMGEETQYF
TRBJ2-2,NA,TRBV5-1,TRBD1,TGCGCCAGCAGAATTAACAGGGGAAGGTATACAGGGGAGCTGTTTTTT,CASRINRGRYTGELFF
TRBJ2-5,NA,TRBV27,NA,TGTGCCAGCAGTTTAAAATTTGGGGGCTGGGAGACCCAGTACTTC,CASSLKFGGWETQYF
TRBJ1-1,many,TRBV12-3/TRBV12-4,NA,TGTGCGACGGATTTATACATGAACACTGAAGCTTTCTTT,CATDLYMNTEAFF
TRBJ2-5,many,TRBV6-1,NA,TGTGCCAGCAACCTCCTTTGGCTCTTGCAAGAGACCCAGTACTTC,CASNLLWLLQETQYF
TRBJ2-1,NA,TRBV9,NA,TGTGCCAGCAGCGCCCCGGGCCTTAGCGTTAATGAGCAGTTCTTC,CASSAPGLSVNEQFF
TRBJ2-4,many,TRBV3-1,NA,TGTGCCAGCAGCCAGATAGGGAGGTTGGACATTCAGTACTTC,CASSQIGRLDIQYF
TRBJ1-1,NA,TRBV5-1,NA,TGCGCCAGCAGCTTTGCAGGGTCCAACACTGAAGCTTTCTTT,CASSFAGSNTEAFF
TRBJ2-1,few,TRBV5-5,TRBD1,TGTGCCAGCAGGTTGAACCCGGAAGGACAGGGGTTCTTC,CASRLNPEGQGFF
TRBJ2-5,many,TRBV30,TRBD1,TGTGCCTGGGGTTGGGGACAGAGGGAAGAGACCCAGTACTTC,CAWGWGQREETQYF